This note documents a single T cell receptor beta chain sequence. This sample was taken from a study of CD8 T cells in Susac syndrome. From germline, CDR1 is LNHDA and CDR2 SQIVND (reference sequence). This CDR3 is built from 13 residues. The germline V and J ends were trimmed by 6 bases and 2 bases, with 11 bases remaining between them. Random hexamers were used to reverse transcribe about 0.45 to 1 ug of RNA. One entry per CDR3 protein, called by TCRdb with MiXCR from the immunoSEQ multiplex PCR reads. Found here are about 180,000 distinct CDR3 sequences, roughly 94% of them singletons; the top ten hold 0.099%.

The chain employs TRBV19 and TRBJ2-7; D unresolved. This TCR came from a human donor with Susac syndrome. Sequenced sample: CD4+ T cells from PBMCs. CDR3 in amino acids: CASRGDAAYEQYF. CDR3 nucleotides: TGTGCCAGTAGAGGAGACGCGGCCTACGAGCAGTACTTC.